This is a list of T cell receptor beta chains from one sample in a study of T cell responses to AZD1222 COVID-19 vaccine. TCRdb's copy holds only in-frame clones and misses some; the assay was immunoSEQ multiplex PCR. The data hold more than 65,000 clones, with about 90% observed a single time. This specimen was peripheral blood, taken on day 0 of AZD1222 vaccination. All receptors come from an adult in good health. CDR3s include the opening cysteine and the closing phenylalanine or tryptophan. The D gene is left open where the match is weak. Size tells how often a clone was seen (once, few, many) or the class of an expanded clone, and some rows leave it out.

J gene	clone size	D gene	V gene	CDR3 protein	CDR3 DNA
TRBJ2-7	-	TRBD1	TRBV28	CATLTGQGPTSSSAEQYF	TGTGCCACCTTAACAGGACAGGGGCCGACTAGCTCCTCGGCCGAGCAGTACTTC
TRBJ2-1	-	-	TRBV19	CASRKMEGVSLNNEQFF	TGTGCCAGTCGCAAAATGGAGGGCGTGTCCCTGAACAATGAGCAGTTCTTC
TRBJ2-1	-	TRBD1	TRBV6-5	CASSYDRGSNEQFF	TGTGCCAGCAGTTACGACAGGGGTTCCAATGAGCAGTTCTTC
TRBJ2-1	-	-	TRBV11-2	CASSRDMDVGVSNEQFF	TGTGCCAGCAGCCGAGATATGGACGTAGGGGTATCCAATGAGCAGTTCTTC
TRBJ1-2	-	-	TRBV6-5	CASTPTGPGYGYTF	TGTGCCAGCACTCCGACCGGCCCGGGGTATGGCTACACCTTC
TRBJ1-2	-	TRBD1	TRBV9	CASSAPGQYYGYTF	TGTGCCAGCAGCGCACCGGGACAGTACTATGGCTACACCTTC
TRBJ2-5	-	TRBD1	TRBV18	CASSLGGTGETQYF	TGTGCCAGCTCATTAGGGGGCACGGGAGAGACCCAGTACTTC
TRBJ1-4	-	-	TRBV2	CASNAGQPNEKLFF	TGTGCCAGCAACGCCGGACAACCGAATGAAAAACTGTTTTTT
TRBJ1-2	-	TRBD1	TRBV7-2	CASGIGSGQTNYGYTF	TGTGCCAGCGGAATAGGTTCGGGACAGACTAACTATGGCTACACCTTC
TRBJ2-7	-	TRBD1	TRBV19	CASSTPGQGGEQYF	TGTGCCAGTAGTACCCCGGGACAGGGGGGCGAGCAGTACTTC
TRBJ1-5	-	-	TRBV10-2	CASSELTNQPQHF	TGCGCCAGCAGTGAGCTGACCAATCAGCCCCAGCATTTT
TRBJ1-6	-	-	TRBV10-3	CAISENPPDLGSPLHF	TGTGCCATCAGTGAAAACCCCCCGGACTTAGGGTCACCCCTCCACTTT
TRBJ1-4	-	-	TRBV5-1	CASSLVGLNEKLFF	TGCGCCAGCAGCTTGGTGGGGCTTAATGAAAAACTGTTTTTT
TRBJ1-5	-	-	TRBV28	CASFGANNQPQHF	TGTGCCAGCTTCGGGGCAAACAATCAGCCCCAGCATTTT
TRBJ1-1	-	-	TRBV27	CASSQGPNTEAFF	TGTGCCAGCAGCCAGGGCCCGAACACTGAAGCTTTCTTT
TRBJ2-7	-	TRBD2	TRBV6-1	CASNRDYSNEQYF	TGTGCCAGCAACCGGGACTACTCTAACGAGCAGTACTTC
TRBJ2-1	-	TRBD2	TRBV7-8	CASSPARLAGGNEQFF	TGTGCCAGCAGCCCAGCGCGGCTAGCGGGGGGTAATGAGCAGTTCTTC
TRBJ2-1	-	TRBD2	TRBV10-2	CASSRQGGGPSSYNEQFF	TGCGCCAGCAGTCGTCAGGGCGGGGGACCGAGCTCCTACAATGAGCAGTTCTTC
TRBJ1-1	-	-	TRBV28	CASSPDGPNTEAFF	TGTGCCAGCAGTCCTGACGGCCCGAACACTGAAGCTTTCTTT
TRBJ2-7	-	-	TRBV27	CASSLTGTSREQYF	TGTGCCAGCAGTTTAACAGGGACCTCCCGCGAGCAGTACTTC
TRBJ1-6	-	TRBD1	TRBV25-1	CASSEVDRFSPLHF	TGTGCCAGCAGTGAAGTGGACAGGTTCTCACCCCTCCACTTT
TRBJ2-2	-	TRBD1	TRBV5-1	CASSLTGTGNTGELFF	TGCGCCAGCAGCTTGACCGGGACAGGCAACACCGGGGAGCTGTTTTTT
TRBJ1-2	-	TRBD1	TRBV15	CATSSPGQTFYGYTF	TGTGCCACCAGCAGCCCGGGACAGACCTTCTATGGCTACACCTTC
TRBJ1-5	-	-	TRBV5-8	CASTKGQGNQPQHF	TGTGCCAGCACGAAAGGGCAGGGCAATCAGCCCCAGCATTTT
TRBJ1-3	-	-	TRBV7-5	CARSVGTVSGNTIYF	TGTGCCAGAAGCGTAGGGACAGTCTCTGGAAACACCATATATTTT
TRBJ2-2	-	TRBD1	TRBV19	CASSTDRGLDGELFF	TGTGCCAGTAGCACCGACAGGGGGCTCGACGGGGAGCTGTTTTTT
TRBJ2-1	once	TRBD2	TRBV7-2	CASSFGTSGRTSYNEQFF	TGTGCCAGCAGCTTCGGGACTAGCGGGAGAACGTCCTACAATGAGCAGTTCTTC
TRBJ2-5	few	TRBD2	TRBV7-3	CASSLGALAGGRETQYF	TGTGCCAGCAGCTTAGGGGCGCTAGCGGGAGGACGGGAGACCCAGTACTTC
TRBJ1-1	-	-	TRBV18	CASSPGSFSTEAFF	TGTGCCAGCTCACCGGGCAGTTTCTCGACTGAAGCTTTCTTT